This T cell receptor (beta chain) was captured in a study of T cells in localized non-small cell lung cancer. General study findings and limits: Among the top 100 tumor clones, a median about 52 appeared in adjacent lung. Elevated circulating T cell density in blood was associated with longer overall survival. One tumor region alone was sequenced, and heterogeneity therefore remains possible.

This CDR3 is built from 16 residues. Germline V CDR1 and CDR2: SEHNR, FQNEAQ (reference sequence). The germline V and J ends were trimmed by 1 base and 5 bases, with 17 bases remaining between them. In the case of this clone: Its antigen remains unidentified.

Data came from immunoSEQ multiplex PCR; TCRdb stores just in-frame clones and leaves some out. This sample has roughly 20,000 clones, with over 75% found just once. Specimen: peripheral blood mononuclear cells, collected before any cancer treatment. The TCR comes from a male donor aged 60 or over with stage II lung adenocarcinoma. J is TRBJ2-5 and V is TRBV7-9; no clear D gene. The DNA of the CDR3 is TGTGCCAGCAGCTTAGTTCGCACAGCGCAATCGGAGACCCAGTACTTC. This encodes CASSLVRTAQSETQYF.